The present TCR beta chain was sequenced within a study of monozygotic twins with inflammatory bowel disease. TCRdb re-called the 5' RACE reads and catalogs CDR3 proteins one per entry, DNA excluded. The sample totals some 300,000 distinct CDR3 sequences; its top ten clones hold roughly 5.3%. This receptor was taken from a human donor with ulcerative colitis or Crohn's disease, or a healthy co-twin of an affected twin (not recorded which). The sequencing input was blood.

The CDR3 sequence is CASSFEGAKWGGPNTDTQYF. The chain joins TRBV5-4 to TRBJ2-3; the TCRdb call, TRBD2, lacks DNA for checking. The CDR3 is 20 residues long. Germline V gene data show CDR1 as SGHNT and CDR2 as YYREEE (reference sequence).